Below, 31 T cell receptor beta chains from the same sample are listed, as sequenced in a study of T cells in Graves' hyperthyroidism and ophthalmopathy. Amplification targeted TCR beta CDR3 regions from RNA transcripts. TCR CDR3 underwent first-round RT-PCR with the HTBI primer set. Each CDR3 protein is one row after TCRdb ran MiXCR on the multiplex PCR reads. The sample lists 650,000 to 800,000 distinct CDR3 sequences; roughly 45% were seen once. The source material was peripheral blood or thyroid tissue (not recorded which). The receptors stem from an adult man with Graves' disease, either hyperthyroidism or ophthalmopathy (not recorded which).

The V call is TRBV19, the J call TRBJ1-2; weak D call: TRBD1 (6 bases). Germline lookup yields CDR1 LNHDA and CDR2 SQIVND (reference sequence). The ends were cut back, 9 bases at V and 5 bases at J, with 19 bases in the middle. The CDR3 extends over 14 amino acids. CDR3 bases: TGTGCCAGCACCACAGGGTTCCGGATGTATGGCTACACCTTC. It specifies CASTTGFRMYGYTF.

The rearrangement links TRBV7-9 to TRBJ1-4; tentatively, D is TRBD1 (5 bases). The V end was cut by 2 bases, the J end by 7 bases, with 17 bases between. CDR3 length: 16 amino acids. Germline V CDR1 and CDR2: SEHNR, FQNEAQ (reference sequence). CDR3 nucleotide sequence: TGTGCCAGCAGCTTATCGCCGGGGCCTCTCTCTGAAAAACTGTTTTTT. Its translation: CASSLSPGPLSEKLFF.

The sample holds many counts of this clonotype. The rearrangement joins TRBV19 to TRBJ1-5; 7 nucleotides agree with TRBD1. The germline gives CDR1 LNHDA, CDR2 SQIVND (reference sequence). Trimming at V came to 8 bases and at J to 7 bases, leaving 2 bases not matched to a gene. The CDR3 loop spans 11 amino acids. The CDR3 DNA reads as TGTGCCAGTGGGACAGTGCAGCCCCAGCATTTT. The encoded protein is CASGTVQPQHF.

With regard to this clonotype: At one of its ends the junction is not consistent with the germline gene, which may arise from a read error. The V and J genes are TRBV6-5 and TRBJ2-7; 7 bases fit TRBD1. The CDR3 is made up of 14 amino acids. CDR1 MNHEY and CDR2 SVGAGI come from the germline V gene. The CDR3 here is CAISYWDSSYEQYF. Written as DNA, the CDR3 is TGTGCCATCAGTTATTGGGACAGCTCCTACGAGCAGTACTTC.

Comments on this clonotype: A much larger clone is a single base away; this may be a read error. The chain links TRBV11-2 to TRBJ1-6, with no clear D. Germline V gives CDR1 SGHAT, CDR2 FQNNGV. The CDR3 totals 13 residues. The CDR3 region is CACSPQRDSPLHF. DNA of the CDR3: TGTGCCTGCAGCCCCCAACGTGATTCACCCCTCCACTTT. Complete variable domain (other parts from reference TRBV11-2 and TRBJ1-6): EAGVAQSPRYKIIEKRQSVAFWCNPISGHATLYWYQQILGQGPKLLIQFQNNGVVDDSQLPKDRFSAERLKGVDSTLKIQPAKLEDSAVYLCACSPQRDSPLHFGNGTRLTVT.

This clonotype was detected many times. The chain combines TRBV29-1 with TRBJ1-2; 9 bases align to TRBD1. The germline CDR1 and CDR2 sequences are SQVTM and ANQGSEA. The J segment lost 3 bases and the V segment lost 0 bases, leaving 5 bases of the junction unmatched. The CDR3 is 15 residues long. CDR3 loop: CSVEDPGQGDYGYTF. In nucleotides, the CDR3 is TGCAGCGTTGAAGACCCGGGACAGGGAGACTATGGCTACACCTTC. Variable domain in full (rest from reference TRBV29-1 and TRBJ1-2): SAVISQKPSRDICQRGTSLTIQCQVDSQVTMMFWYRQQPGQSLTLIATANQGSEATYESGFVIDKFPISRPNLTFSTLTVSNMSPEDSSIYLCSVEDPGQGDYGYTFGSGTRLTVV.

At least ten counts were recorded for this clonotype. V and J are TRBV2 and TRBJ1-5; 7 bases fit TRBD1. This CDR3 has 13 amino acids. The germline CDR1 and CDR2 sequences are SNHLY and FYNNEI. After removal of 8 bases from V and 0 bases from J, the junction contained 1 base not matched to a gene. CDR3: CASRDSSNQPQHF. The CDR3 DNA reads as TGTGCCAGCCGGGACAGTAGCAATCAGCCCCAGCATTTT. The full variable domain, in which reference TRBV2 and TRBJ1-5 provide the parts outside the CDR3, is EPEVTQTPSHQVTQMGQEVILRCVPISNHLYFYWYRQILGQKVEFLVSFYNNEISEKSEIFDDQFSVERPDGSNFTLKIRSTKLEDSAMYFCASRDSSNQPQHFGDGTRLSIL.

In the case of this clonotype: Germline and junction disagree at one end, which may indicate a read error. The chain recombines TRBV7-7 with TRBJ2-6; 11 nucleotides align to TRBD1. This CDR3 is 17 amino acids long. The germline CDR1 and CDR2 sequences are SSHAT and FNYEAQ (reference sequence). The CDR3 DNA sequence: TGTGCTAGCAGCTTCGGACAGGGGGCGAACGGGGCCAACGTCCTGACTTTC. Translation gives CASSFGQGANGANVLTF.

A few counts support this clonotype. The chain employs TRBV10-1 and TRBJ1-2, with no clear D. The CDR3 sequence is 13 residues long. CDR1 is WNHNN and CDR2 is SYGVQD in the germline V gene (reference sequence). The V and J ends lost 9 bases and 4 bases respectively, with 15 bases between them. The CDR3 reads CASSSQQTYGYTF. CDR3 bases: TGCGCCAGTTCTAGCCAACAAACCTATGGCTACACCTTC.

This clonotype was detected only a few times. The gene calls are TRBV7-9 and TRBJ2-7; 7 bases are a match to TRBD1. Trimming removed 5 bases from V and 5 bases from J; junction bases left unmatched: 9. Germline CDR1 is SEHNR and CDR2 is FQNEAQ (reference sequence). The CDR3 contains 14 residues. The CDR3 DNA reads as TGTGCCAGCAGCCAGACAGGGAAGTCCCACGAGCAGTACTTC. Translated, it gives CASSQTGKSHEQYF.

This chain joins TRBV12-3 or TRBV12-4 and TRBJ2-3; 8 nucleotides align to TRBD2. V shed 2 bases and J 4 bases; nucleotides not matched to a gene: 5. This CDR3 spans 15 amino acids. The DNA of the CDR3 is TGTGCCAGCAGTTTACCGGGAGGGCCATCAGATACGCAGTATTTT. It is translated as CASSLPGGPSDTQYF.

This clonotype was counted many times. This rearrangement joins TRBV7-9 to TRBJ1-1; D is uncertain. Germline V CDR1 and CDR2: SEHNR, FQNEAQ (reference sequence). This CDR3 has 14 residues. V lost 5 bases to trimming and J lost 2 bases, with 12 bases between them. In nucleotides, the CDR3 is TGTGCCAGCAGCCCCCCGACAATAAACACTGAAGCTTTCTTT. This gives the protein CASSPPTINTEAFF.

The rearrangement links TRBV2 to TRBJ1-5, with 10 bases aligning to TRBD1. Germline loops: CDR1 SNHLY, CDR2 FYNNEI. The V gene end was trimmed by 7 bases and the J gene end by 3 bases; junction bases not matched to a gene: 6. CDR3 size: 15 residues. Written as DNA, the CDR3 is TGTGCCAGCAAACGGACAGGGGGAATCAATCAGCCCCAGCATTTT. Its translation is CASKRTGGINQPQHF.

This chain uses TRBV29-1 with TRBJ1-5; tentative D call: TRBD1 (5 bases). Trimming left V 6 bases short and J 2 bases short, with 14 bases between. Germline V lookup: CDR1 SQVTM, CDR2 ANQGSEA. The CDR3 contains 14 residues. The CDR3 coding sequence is TGCAGCGTACGGGCAGGGTCGGGCAATCAGCCCCAGCATTTT. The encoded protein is CSVRAGSGNQPQHF. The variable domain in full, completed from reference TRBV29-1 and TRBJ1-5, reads SAVISQKPSRDICQRGTSLTIQCQVDSQVTMMFWYRQQPGQSLTLIATANQGSEATYESGFVIDKFPISRPNLTFSTLTVSNMSPEDSSIYLCSVRAGSGNQPQHFGDGTRLSIL.

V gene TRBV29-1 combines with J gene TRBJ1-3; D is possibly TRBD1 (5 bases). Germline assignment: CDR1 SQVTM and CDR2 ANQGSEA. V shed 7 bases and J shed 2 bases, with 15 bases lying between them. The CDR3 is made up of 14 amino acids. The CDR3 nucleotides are TGCAGCGCTGGGGCTCTCTTACCTGGAAACACCATATATTTT. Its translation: CSAGALLPGNTIYF.

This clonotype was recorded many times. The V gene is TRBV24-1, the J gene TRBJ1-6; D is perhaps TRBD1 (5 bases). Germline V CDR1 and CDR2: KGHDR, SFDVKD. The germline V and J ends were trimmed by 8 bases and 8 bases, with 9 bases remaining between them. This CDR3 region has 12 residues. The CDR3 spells CATTREDSPLHF. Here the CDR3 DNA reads TGTGCCACCACCAGGGAGGATTCACCCCTCCACTTT.

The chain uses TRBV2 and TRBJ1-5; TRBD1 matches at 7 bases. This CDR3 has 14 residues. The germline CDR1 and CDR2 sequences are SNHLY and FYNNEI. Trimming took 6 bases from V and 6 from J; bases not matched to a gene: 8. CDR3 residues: CASRVTQGTQPQHF. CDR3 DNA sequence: TGTGCCAGCAGAGTGACACAGGGGACTCAGCCCCAGCATTTT.

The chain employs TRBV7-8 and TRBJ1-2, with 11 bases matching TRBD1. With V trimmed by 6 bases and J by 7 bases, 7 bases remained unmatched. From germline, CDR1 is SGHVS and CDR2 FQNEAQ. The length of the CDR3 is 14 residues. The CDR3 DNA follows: TGTGCCAGCAGACGTGGACAGGGGGCACTTGGCTACACCTTC. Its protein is CASRRGQGALGYTF.

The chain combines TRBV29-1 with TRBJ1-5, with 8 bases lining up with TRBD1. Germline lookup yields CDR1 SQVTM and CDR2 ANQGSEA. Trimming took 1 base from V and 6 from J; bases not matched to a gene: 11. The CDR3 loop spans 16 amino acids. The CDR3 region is CSVEARETGGVQPQHF. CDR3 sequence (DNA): TGCAGCGTTGAAGCCCGAGAAACAGGGGGGGTTCAGCCCCAGCATTTT.

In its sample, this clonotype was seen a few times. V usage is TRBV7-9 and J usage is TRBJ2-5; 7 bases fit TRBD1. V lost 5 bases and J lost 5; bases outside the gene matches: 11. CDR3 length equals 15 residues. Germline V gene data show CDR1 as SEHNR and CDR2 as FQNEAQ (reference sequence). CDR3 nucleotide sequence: TGTGCCAGCAGCCAAGATGGGACAGCCGGGGAGACCCAGTACTTC. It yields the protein CASSQDGTAGETQYF.

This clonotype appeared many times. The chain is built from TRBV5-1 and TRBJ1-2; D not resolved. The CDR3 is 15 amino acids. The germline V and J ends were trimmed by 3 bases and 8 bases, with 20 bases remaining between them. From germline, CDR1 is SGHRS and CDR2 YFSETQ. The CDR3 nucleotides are TGCGCCAGCAGCTGGGGTGTTGAGACGGGCAGCGGCTACACCTTC. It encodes CASSWGVETGSGYTF. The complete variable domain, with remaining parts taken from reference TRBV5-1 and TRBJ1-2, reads KAGVTQTPRYLIKTRGQQVTLSCSPISGHRSVSWYQQTPGQGLQFLFEYFSETQRNKGNFPGRFSGRQFSNSRSEMNVSTLELGDSALYLCASSWGVETGSGYTFGSGTRLTVV.

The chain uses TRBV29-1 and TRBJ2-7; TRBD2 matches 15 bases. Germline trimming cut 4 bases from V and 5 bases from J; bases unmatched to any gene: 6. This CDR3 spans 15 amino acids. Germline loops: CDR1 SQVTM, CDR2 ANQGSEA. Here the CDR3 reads CSVVGTSGRTDEQYF. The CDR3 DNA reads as TGCAGCGTTGTAGGGACTAGCGGGAGGACGGACGAGCAGTACTTC.

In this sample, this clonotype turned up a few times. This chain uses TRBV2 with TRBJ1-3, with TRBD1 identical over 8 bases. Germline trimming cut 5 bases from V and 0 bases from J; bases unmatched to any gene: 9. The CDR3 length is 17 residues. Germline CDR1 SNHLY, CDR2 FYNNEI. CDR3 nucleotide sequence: TGTGCCAGCAGTCCGCAGCCGACAGGGGTCTCTGGAAACACCATATATTTT. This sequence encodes CASSPQPTGVSGNTIYF.

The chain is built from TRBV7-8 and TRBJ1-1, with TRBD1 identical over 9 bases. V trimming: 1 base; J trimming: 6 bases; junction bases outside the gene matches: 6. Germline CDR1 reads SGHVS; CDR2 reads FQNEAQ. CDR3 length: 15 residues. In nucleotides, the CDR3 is TGTGCCAGCAGCTTAGAGCCGGGACAGGGCTCTGAAGCTTTCTTT. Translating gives CASSLEPGQGSEAFF.

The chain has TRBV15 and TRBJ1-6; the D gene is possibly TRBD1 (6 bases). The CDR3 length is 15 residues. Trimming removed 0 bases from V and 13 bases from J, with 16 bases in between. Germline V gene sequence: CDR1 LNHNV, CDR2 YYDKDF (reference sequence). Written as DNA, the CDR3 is TGTGCCACCAGCAGAGACCCGGGGGCTATAAGTCCCCTCCACTTT. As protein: CATSRDPGAISPLHF.

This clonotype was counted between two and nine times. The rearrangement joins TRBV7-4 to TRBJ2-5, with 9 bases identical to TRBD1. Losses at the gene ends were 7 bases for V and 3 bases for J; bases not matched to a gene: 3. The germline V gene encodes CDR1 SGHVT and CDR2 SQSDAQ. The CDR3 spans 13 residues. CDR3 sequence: CASTRDREETQYF. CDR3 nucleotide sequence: TGTGCCAGCACCCGGGACAGGGAAGAGACCCAGTACTTC.

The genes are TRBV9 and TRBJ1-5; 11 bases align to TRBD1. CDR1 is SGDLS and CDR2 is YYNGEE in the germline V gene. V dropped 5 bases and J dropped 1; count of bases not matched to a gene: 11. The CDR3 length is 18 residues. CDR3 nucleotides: TGTGCCAGCAGTGGAGCCGGGACAGGGGGACAGAGCAATCAGCCCCAGCATTTT. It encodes CASSGAGTGGQSNQPQHF.

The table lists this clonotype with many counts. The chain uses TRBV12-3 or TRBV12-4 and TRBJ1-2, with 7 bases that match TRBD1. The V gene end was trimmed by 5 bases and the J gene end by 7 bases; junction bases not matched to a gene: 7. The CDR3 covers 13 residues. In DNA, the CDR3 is TGTGCCAGCAGTCCAACAGGGGACTCTGGCTACACCTTC. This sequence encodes CASSPTGDSGYTF.

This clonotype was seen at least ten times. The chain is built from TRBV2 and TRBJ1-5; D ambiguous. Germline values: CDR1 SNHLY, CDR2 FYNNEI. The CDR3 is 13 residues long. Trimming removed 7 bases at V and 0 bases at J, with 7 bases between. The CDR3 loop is CASNGFSNQPQHF. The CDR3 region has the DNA TGTGCCAGCAACGGGTTTAGCAATCAGCCCCAGCATTTT.

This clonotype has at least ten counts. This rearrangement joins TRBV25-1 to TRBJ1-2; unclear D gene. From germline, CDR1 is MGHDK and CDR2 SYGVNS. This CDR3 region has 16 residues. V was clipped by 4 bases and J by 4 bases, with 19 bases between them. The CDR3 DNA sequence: TGTGCCAGCAGTGGGGTTTCCGGAGGGTCGGCCTATGGCTACACCTTC. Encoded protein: CASSGVSGGSAYGYTF.

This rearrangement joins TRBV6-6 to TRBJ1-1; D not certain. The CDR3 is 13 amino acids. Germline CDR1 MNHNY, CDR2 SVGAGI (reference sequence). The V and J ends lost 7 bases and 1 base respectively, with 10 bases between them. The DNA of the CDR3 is TGTGCCAGCACCATAGGGTGGAACACTGAAGCTTTCTTT. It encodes CASTIGWNTEAFF.